Sequencing of this T cell receptor beta chain was carried out in a study of T cells in localized non-small cell lung cancer. Whole-study results and caveats: Researchers found a median roughly 56 of the top 100 tumor clones in adjacent lung. A higher density of T cells in blood coincided with extended overall survival. Uninvolved neighboring lung showed the greatest T cell clonality, exceeding tumor.

Clones were read by immunoSEQ multiplex PCR, and TCRdb kept only the in-frame ones, dropping some. The sample includes approximately 23,000 clones, around 90% seen only once; the top ten take less than 15%. This clone was seen just once. Antigen unknown. CDR1 MGHRA and CDR2 YSYEKL come from the germline V gene. V dropped 7 bases and J dropped 6 bases, with 13 bases sitting between them. The CDR3 totals 13 residues. This TCR was sampled from a male donor aged 60 or older with stage I lung adenocarcinoma. The V and J genes are TRBV4-1 and TRBJ1-5; tentative D call: TRBD1 (5 bases). Sequences were derived from peripheral blood, sampled before any cancer treatment. The CDR3 nucleotides read TGCGCCAGCACCTGGACCGGGGGTCAGCCCCAGCATTTT. This encodes CASTWTGGQPQHF.